This T cell receptor (beta chain) was retrieved from a study of T-cell reconstitution after alpha-beta-depleted transplantation in children. Unique molecular identifiers were incorporated into the prepared TCRbeta library. From the PCR reads, TCRdb called clonotypes with MiXCR, one entry per CDR3 protein. The sample has about 78,000 distinct CDR3 sequences, 13% to 15% seen once. This clonotype was recorded at least ten times. Its target is unknown. Study observations and caveats: In patients about two months after transplant, alpha-beta T cells reportedly arose from several hundred expanded graft clones. Surviving thymic progenitors and recipient T cells were the source of high TCRbeta diversity at day 60 in some patients. At the one-year point after transplant, T-cell counts and TCRbeta diversity were found to come mostly from T cells that had been newly produced.

The TCR sequence derives from a male patient aged 2 to 9 who had a stem cell transplant for acute lymphoblastic leukemia, so the T cells may come from the graft donor. Sequencing was performed on PBMCs, mostly from graft donor cells, taken 180 days after TCRalphabeta/CD19-depleted stem cell transplant.

CDR3 coding DNA: TGTGCCAGCAGTAGTACTTATGGTGAAGATACGCAGTATTTT. This codes for CASSSTYGEDTQYF. J is TRBJ2-3 and V is TRBV6-1; no firm D call. The germline CDR1 and CDR2 sequences are MNHNS and SASEGT. The CDR3 is 14 amino acids. Trimming left V 5 bases short and J 5 bases short, with 14 bases between.